A selection of T cell receptor beta chains follows, all from one sample in a study of blood T cell repertoires in COVID-19. Produced via immunoSEQ multiplex PCR; TCRdb's table is partial and in-frame only. The table shows hundreds of thousands of clones, with about 88% occurring only once. Sequenced input: PBMCs or T cells enriched from blood (not recorded which). These receptor sequences come from a woman in her thirties or forties who had recovered from COVID-19. The CDR3 runs from the conserved cysteine through the conserved F or W. A D gene is named only where the DNA matches it firmly. Clone size, where shown, is once, few, many, or a class for clones that have expanded.

TRBV11-3,TRBJ2-1,.,.,CASSLDRVGEQFF,TGTGCCAGCAGCTTAGACAGGGTTGGTGAGCAGTTCTTC
TRBV18,TRBJ1-3,.,.,CASSPLGAASGNTIYF,TGTGCCAGCTCACCATTGGGGGCGGCCTCTGGAAACACCATATATTTT
TRBV7-8,TRBJ2-1,.,.,CASSSILGGRGSYNEQFF,TGTGCCAGCAGCTCGATCCTGGGGGGACGGGGGTCCTACAATGAGCAGTTCTTC
TRBV2,TRBJ1-4,.,few,CAGRRGPNEKLFF,TGTGCCGGGAGGAGGGGCCCTAATGAAAAACTGTTTTTT
TRBV10-2,TRBJ1-2,.,.,CASSEDPRTGSWGYTF,TGCGCCAGCAGTGAGGACCCTCGAACCGGGTCTTGGGGCTACACCTTC
TRBV19,TRBJ1-2,TRBD1,.,CASCGRDRVTSGYTF,TGTGCCAGTTGTGGACGGGACAGGGTTACAAGTGGCTACACCTTC
TRBV5-1,TRBJ2-1,.,.,CASSPADHSYNEQFF,TGCGCCAGCAGCCCAGCGGATCACTCCTACAATGAGCAGTTCTTC
TRBV19,TRBJ2-3,TRBD1,.,CASSFDRGRVTDTQYF,TGTGCCAGTAGTTTCGACAGGGGGCGCGTCACAGATACGCAGTATTTT
TRBV28,TRBJ2-5,.,.,CASSLHRERKTQYF,TGTGCCAGCAGTTTACACAGGGAGCGAAAGACCCAGTACTTC
TRBV5-6,TRBJ2-2,.,.,CASSLDMGGSAGELFF,TGTGCCAGCAGCTTGGATATGGGGGGTTCTGCCGGGGAGCTGTTTTTT
TRBV5-6,TRBJ2-7,TRBD1,.,CASSLLQDRRAYEQYF,TGTGCCAGCAGCTTGCTACAGGACAGGCGAGCCTACGAGCAGTACTTC
TRBV7-9,TRBJ2-1,.,.,CASSPELGEQFF,TGTGCCAGCAGCCCCGAACTTGGTGAGCAGTTCTTC
TRBV3-1/TRBV3-2,TRBJ2-7,TRBD2,.,CASSSTSDEQYF,TGTGCCAGCAGCTCCACTAGCGACGAGCAGTACTTC
TRBV7-3,TRBJ2-7,TRBD2,.,CASSLNAGEVEQYF,TGTGCCAGCAGCTTAAATGCGGGAGAGGTCGAGCAGTACTTC
TRBV7-3,TRBJ2-1,TRBD2,.,CASSLILAGANEQFF,TGTGCCAGCAGCTTAATACTAGCGGGAGCAAATGAGCAGTTCTTC
TRBV6-2/TRBV6-3,TRBJ2-1,TRBD2,.,CASSSRRLAGGGYEQFF,TGTGCCAGCAGTTCTCGACGACTAGCGGGAGGGGGGTATGAGCAGTTCTTC
TRBV9,TRBJ2-1,TRBD2,.,CASSVAAGGRSYNEQFF,TGTGCCAGCAGCGTAGCCGCGGGGGGGCGGTCCTACAATGAGCAGTTCTTC
TRBV29-1,TRBJ1-5,TRBD1,.,CSVGTGGGQPQHF,TGCAGCGTGGGGACAGGGGGGGGTCAGCCCCAGCATTTT
TRBV4-3,TRBJ1-3,TRBD1,.,CASSPGQGSSGNTIYF,TGCGCCAGCAGCCCTGGACAGGGGAGCTCTGGAAACACCATATATTTT
TRBV4-3,TRBJ2-2,.,once,CASSQLDSTGELFF,TGCGCCAGCAGCCAATTAGACAGCACCGGGGAGCTGTTTTTT
TRBV7-9,TRBJ2-4,TRBD2,.,CASSSRLAGSSENIQYF,TGTGCCAGCAGCTCGCGGCTAGCGGGATCGAGTGAAAACATTCAGTACTTC
TRBV7-2,TRBJ1-4,.,.,CASSLEGREFEKLFF,TGTGCCAGCAGCTTAGAGGGCAGGGAATTCGAAAAACTGTTTTTT
TRBV4-3,TRBJ2-3,TRBD2,.,CASSQVARGGGTDTQYF,TGCGCCAGCAGCCAAGTCGCCCGGGGCGGGGGGACAGATACGCAGTATTTT
TRBV7-2,TRBJ2-1,.,.,CASSSYRTGYNEQFF,TGTGCCAGCAGCTCGTATAGGACTGGTTACAATGAGCAGTTCTTC
TRBV7-9,TRBJ2-7,TRBD2,.,CASSDAQREAYEQYF,TGTGCCAGCAGCGACGCACAGCGGGAGGCCTACGAGCAGTACTTC
TRBV11-3,TRBJ2-1,TRBD2,.,CASSSVWQTSGRAVSNEQFF,TGTGCCAGCAGCTCTGTTTGGCAGACTAGCGGGAGGGCGGTCAGCAATGAGCAGTTCTTC
TRBV5-1,TRBJ2-5,TRBD2,.,CASSLWGGREETQYF,TGCGCCAGCAGCTTGTGGGGCGGGAGGGAAGAGACCCAGTACTTC
TRBV4-2,TRBJ2-3,TRBD2,.,CASSQEWGLAGGPADTQYF,TGTGCCAGCAGCCAAGAGTGGGGACTAGCGGGAGGGCCCGCAGATACGCAGTATTTT
TRBV7-9,TRBJ1-2,.,.,CASSHPLEYGYTF,TGTGCCAGCAGCCATCCGCTCGAGTATGGCTACACCTTC
TRBV15,TRBJ2-3,TRBD1,.,CATSPMTGSTDTQYF,TGTGCCACCAGCCCTATGACAGGGAGCACAGATACGCAGTATTTT
TRBV28,TRBJ1-3,TRBD1,.,CASSEPGQHSGNTIYF,TGTGCCAGCAGTGAACCGGGACAGCACTCTGGAAACACCATATATTTT
TRBV7-3,TRBJ2-2,TRBD1,.,CASSLNGQGSGTGELFF,TGTGCCAGCAGCTTAAACGGACAGGGGTCCGGCACCGGGGAGCTGTTTTTT
TRBV15,TRBJ2-7,TRBD2,once,CATSIMTSREQYF,TGTGCCACCAGCATTATGACTAGCCGCGAGCAGTACTTC
TRBV7-2,TRBJ2-1,.,.,CASNRDGGKESEQFF,TGTGCCAGCAACCGGGACGGCGGGAAGGAGAGTGAGCAGTTCTTC
TRBV4-3,TRBJ2-6,TRBD1,.,CASSQDWPGQGISGANVLTF,TGCGCCAGCAGCCAAGATTGGCCGGGACAGGGGATCTCTGGGGCCAACGTCCTGACTTTC
TRBV2,TRBJ1-1,.,.,CASISRITRTEAFF,TGTGCCAGCATCTCGAGAATAACGCGGACTGAAGCTTTCTTT
TRBV21-1,TRBJ1-5,.,once,CASSKAPGGESQPQHF,TGTGCCAGCAGCAAAGCGCCAGGGGGCGAAAGTCAGCCCCAGCATTTT
TRBV6-1,TRBJ2-7,TRBD2,once,CASSEARTSARYEQYF,TGTGCCAGCAGTGAAGCGAGGACTAGCGCGCGCTACGAGCAGTACTTC
TRBV30,TRBJ1-3,.,.,CACQASSWGNTIYF,TGTGCCTGCCAGGCCTCGTCCTGGGGAAACACCATATATTTT
TRBV11-2,TRBJ2-7,.,once,CASSSPGATPYEQYF,TGTGCCAGCAGCTCTCCAGGGGCGACCCCCTACGAGCAGTACTTC
TRBV18,TRBJ1-3,.,.,CASSPRREDTIYF,TGTGCCAGCTCACCAAGGCGGGAGGACACCATATATTTT
TRBV5-1,TRBJ2-1,.,once,CASRLDSTFGNEQFF,TGCGCCAGCAGACTGGACTCAACCTTTGGGAATGAGCAGTTCTTC
TRBV9,TRBJ2-3,.,.,CASSVAGSEPTDTQYF,TGTGCCAGCAGCGTAGCGGGGTCGGAGCCCACAGATACGCAGTATTTT
TRBV27,TRBJ2-3,TRBD2,.,CASSFRPRLAGRTDTQYF,TGTGCCAGCAGTTTCCGACCCAGACTAGCGGGCCGCACAGATACGCAGTATTTT
TRBV28,TRBJ1-5,.,.,CASSWPDSYQPQHF,TGTGCCAGCAGTTGGCCGGACAGTTATCAGCCCCAGCATTTT
TRBV27,TRBJ2-1,.,.,CASSFFGGAYNEQFF,TGTGCCAGCAGTTTCTTTGGGGGCGCCTACAATGAGCAGTTCTTC
TRBV28,TRBJ2-1,.,.,CASSQLAFFNEQFF,TGTGCCAGCAGTCAGCTAGCGTTCTTCAATGAGCAGTTCTTC